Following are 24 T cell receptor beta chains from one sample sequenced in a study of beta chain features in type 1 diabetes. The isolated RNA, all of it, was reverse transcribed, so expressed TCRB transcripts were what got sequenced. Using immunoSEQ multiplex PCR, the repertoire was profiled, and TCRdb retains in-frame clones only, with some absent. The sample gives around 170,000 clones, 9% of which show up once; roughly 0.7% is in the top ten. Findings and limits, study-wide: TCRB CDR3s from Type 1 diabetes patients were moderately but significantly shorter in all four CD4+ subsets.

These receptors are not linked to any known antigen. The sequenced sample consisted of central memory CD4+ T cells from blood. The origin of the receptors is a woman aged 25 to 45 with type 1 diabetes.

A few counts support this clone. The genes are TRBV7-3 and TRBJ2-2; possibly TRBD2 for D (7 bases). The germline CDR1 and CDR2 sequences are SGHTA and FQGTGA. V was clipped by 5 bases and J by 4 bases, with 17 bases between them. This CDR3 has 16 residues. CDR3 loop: CASSPYGGPGTGELFF. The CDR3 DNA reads TGTGCCAGCAGCCCCTACGGGGGGCCCGGCACCGGGGAGCTGTTTTTT.

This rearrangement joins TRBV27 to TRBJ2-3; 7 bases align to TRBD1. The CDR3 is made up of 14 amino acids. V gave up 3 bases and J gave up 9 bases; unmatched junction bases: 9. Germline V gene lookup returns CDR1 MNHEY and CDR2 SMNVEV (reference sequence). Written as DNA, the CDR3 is TGTGCCAGCAGTTTCCGAGACAGGGCAAGGACGCAGTATTTT. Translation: CASSFRDRARTQYF.

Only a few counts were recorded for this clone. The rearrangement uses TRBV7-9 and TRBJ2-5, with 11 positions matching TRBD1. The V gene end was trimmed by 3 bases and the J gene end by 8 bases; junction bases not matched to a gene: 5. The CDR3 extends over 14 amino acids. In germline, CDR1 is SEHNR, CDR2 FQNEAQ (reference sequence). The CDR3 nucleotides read TGTGCCAGCAGCTTGGGGACAGGGGGAACAACCCAGTACTTC. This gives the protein CASSLGTGGTTQYF.

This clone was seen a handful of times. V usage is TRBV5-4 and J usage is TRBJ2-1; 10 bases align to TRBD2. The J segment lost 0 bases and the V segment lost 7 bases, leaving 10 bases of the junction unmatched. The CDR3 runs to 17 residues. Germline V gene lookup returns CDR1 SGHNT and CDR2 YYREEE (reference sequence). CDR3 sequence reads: CASERGGSGNSYNEQFF. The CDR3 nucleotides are TGTGCCAGCGAGCGGGGGGGATCAGGTAACTCCTACAATGAGCAGTTCTTC.

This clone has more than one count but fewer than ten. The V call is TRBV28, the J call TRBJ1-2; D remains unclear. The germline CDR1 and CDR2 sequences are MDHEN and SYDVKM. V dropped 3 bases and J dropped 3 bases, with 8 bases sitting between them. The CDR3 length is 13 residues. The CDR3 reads CASSLANDYGYTF. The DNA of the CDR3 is TGTGCCAGCAGTTTGGCCAACGACTATGGCTACACCTTC.

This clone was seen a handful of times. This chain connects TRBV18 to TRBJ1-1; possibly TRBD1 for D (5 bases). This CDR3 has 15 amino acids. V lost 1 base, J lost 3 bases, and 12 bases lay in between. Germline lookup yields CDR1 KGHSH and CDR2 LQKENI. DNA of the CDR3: TGTGCCAGCTCACCACGGGACTACAAGGACACTGAAGCTTTCTTT. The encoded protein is CASSPRDYKDTEAFF.

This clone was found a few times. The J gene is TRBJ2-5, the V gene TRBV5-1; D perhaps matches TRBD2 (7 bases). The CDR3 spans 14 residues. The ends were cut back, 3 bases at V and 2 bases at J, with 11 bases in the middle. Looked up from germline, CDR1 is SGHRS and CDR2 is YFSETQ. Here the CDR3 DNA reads TGCGCCAGCAGCTCACAGGGAGGGCAAGAGACCCAGTACTTC. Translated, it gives CASSSQGGQETQYF.

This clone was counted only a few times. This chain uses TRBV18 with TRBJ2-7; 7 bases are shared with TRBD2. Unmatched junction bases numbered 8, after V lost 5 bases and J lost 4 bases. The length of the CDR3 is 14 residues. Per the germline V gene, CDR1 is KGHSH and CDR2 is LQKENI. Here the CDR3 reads CASSGAGIGYEQYF. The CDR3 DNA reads TGTGCCAGCTCAGGAGCGGGAATAGGTTACGAGCAGTACTTC.

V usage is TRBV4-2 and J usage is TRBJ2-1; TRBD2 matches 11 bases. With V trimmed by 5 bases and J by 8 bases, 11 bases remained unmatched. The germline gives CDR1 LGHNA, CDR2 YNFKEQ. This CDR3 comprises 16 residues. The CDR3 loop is CASSGISGRAGDEQFF. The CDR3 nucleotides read TGTGCCAGCAGCGGGATTAGCGGGAGGGCCGGCGATGAGCAGTTCTTC.

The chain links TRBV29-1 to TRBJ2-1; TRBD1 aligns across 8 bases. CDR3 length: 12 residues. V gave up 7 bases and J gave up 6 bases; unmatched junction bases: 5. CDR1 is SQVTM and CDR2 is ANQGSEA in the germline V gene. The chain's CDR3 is CSADRAGNEQFF. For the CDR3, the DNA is TGCAGCGCGGACAGGGCCGGCAATGAGCAGTTCTTC.

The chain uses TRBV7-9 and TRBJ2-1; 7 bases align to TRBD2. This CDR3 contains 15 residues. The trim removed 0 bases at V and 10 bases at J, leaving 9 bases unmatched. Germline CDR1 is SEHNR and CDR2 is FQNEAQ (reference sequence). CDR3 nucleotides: TGTGCCAGCAGCTTAGCGGGCGGGAGAGTGACGGAGCAGTTCTTC. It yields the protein CASSLAGGRVTEQFF.

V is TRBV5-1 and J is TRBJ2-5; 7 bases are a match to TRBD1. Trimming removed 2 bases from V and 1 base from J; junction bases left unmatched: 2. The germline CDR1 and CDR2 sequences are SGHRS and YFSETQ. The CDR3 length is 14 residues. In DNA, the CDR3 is TGCGCCAGCAGCTTACAGGGGCCCCAAGAGACCCAGTACTTC. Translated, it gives CASSLQGPQETQYF.

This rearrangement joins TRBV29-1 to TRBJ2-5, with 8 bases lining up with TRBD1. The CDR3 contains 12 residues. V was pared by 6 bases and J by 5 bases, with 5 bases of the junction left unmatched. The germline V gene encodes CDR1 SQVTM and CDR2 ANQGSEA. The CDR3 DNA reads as TGCAGCGTCGATGGACAGGGCGAGACCCAGTACTTC. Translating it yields CSVDGQGETQYF.

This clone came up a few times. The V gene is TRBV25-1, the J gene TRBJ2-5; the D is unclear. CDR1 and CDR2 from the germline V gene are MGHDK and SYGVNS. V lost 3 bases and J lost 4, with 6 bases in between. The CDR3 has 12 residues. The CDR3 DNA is TGTGCCAGCAGTGATTCGGGAGAGACCCAGTACTTC. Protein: CASSDSGETQYF.

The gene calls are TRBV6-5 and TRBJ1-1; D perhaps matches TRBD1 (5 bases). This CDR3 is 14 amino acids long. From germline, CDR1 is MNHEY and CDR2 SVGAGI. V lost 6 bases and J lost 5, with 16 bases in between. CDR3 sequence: CASRGLEWGTEAFF. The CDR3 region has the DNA TGTGCCAGCAGGGGACTGGAGTGGGGAACTGAAGCTTTCTTT.

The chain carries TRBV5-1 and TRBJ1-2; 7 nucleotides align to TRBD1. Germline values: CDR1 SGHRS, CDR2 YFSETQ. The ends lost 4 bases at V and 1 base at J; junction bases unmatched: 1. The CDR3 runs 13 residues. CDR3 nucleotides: TGCGCCAGCAGCCGGGACAGTAACTATGGCTACACCTTC. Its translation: CASSRDSNYGYTF. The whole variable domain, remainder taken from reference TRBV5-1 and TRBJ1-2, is KAGVTQTPRYLIKTRGQQVTLSCSPISGHRSVSWYQQTPGQGLQFLFEYFSETQRNKGNFPGRFSGRQFSNSRSEMNVSTLELGDSALYLCASSRDSNYGYTFGSGTRLTVV.

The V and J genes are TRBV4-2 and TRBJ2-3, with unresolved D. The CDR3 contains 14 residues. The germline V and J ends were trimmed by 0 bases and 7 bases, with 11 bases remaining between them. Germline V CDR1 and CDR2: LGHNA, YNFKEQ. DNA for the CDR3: TGTGCCAGCAGCCAAGATATCACCACTAATACGCAGTATTTT. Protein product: CASSQDITTNTQYF.

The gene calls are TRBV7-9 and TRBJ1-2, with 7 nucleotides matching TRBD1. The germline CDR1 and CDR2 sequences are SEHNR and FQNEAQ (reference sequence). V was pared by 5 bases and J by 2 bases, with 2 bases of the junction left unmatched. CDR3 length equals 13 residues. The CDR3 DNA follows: TGTGCCAGCAGCCGGGACAGCAACTATGGCTACACCTTC. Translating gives CASSRDSNYGYTF. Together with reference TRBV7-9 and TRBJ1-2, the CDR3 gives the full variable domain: DTGVSQNPRHKITKRGQNVTFRCDPISEHNRLYWYRQTLGQGPEFLTYFQNEAQLEKSRLLSDRFSAERPKGSFSTLEIQRTEQGDSAMYLCASSRDSNYGYTFGSGTRLTVV.

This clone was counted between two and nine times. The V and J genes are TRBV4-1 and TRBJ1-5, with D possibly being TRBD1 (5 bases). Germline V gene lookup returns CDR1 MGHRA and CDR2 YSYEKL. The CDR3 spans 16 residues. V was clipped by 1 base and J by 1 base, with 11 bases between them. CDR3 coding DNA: TGCGCCAGCAGCCAAGCATGGGAGGGGAGCAATCAGCCCCAGCATTTT. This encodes CASSQAWEGSNQPQHF.

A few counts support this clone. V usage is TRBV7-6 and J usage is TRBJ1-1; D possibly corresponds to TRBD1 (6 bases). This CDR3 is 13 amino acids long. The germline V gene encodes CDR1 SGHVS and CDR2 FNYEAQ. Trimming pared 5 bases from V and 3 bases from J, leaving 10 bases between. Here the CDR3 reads CASSPYRDTEAFF. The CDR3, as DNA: TGTGCCAGCAGCCCTTACAGGGACACTGAAGCTTTCTTT.

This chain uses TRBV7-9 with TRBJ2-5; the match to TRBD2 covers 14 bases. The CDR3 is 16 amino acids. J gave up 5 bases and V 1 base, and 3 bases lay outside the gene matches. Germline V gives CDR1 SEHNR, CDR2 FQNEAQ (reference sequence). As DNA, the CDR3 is TGTGCCAGCAGCTTAGGACTAGCGGGAGGGTCGGAGACCCAGTACTTC. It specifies CASSLGLAGGSETQYF.

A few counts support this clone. The CDR3 coding sequence is TGTGCCACCGGACAGAGGACATTCGGCACTGAAGCTTTCTTT. Amino acid sequence: CATGQRTFGTEAFF. The gene calls are TRBV15 and TRBJ1-1; possible D gene TRBD1, 6 bases. This CDR3 spans 14 amino acids. The germline gives CDR1 LNHNV, CDR2 YYDKDF (reference sequence). V dropped 8 bases and J dropped 4 bases, with 17 bases sitting between them.

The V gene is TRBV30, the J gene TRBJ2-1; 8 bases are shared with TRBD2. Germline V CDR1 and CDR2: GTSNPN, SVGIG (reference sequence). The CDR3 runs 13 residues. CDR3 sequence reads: CVSTAGVYNEQFF. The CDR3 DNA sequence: TGTGTCTCCACAGCGGGAGTATACAATGAGCAGTTCTTC.

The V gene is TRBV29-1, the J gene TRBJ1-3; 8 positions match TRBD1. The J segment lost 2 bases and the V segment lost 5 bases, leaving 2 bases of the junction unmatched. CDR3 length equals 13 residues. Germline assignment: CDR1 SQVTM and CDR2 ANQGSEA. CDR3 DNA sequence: TGCAGCGTTCTGACAGGGGCTGGAAACACCATATATTTT. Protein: CSVLTGAGNTIYF.